One and the same sample provided the 8 T cell receptor beta chains below, sequenced in a study of blood T cell repertoires in COVID-19. Repertoires were generated with immunoSEQ multiplex PCR, while TCRdb's copy carries only in-frame clones and drops some. The table lists over 130,000 clones, 84% of them singletons. Input material: peripheral blood. These receptors originate from a man aged 25-45 years with COVID-19, enrolled during active disease.

The rearrangement joins TRBV20-1 to TRBJ2-1; D gene unclear. The V and J ends lost 3 bases and 6 bases respectively, with 3 bases between them. This CDR3 has 10 amino acids. Looked up from germline, CDR1 is DFQATT and CDR2 is SNEGSKA (reference sequence). As DNA, the CDR3 is TGCAGTGCTAGCGTCAATGAGCAGTTCTTC. Protein sequence: CSASVNEQFF.

The chain uses TRBV6-4 and TRBJ1-4; 7 nucleotides line up with TRBD1. CDR1 is MRHNA and CDR2 is SNTAGT in the germline V gene. V lost 7 bases, J lost 6 bases, and 5 bases stayed unmatched. The CDR3 sequence is 13 residues long. The CDR3 DNA sequence: TGTGCCAGCACTTTGACAGGGTATGAAAAACTGTTTTTT. The encoded protein is CASTLTGYEKLFF.

Comment on this clone: Other nucleotide sequences from this sample produce the same CDR3. The V and J genes are TRBV19 and TRBJ2-5; D is unclear. The CDR3 consists of 13 residues. V lost 3 bases and J lost 4, with 9 bases in between. Per germline, CDR1 LNHDA and CDR2 SQIVND (reference sequence). CDR3 DNA sequence: TGTGCCAGTAGTATCGGAGCCAGAGAGACCCAGTACTTC. Translating gives CASSIGARETQYF.

The J gene is TRBJ2-2, the V gene TRBV6-5; 8 bases match TRBD2. Germline lookup yields CDR1 MNHEY and CDR2 SVGAGI. The CDR3 contains 15 residues. Trimming cost V 0 bases and J 7 bases; bases outside gene matches: 4. CDR3 DNA: TGTGCCAGCAGTTACTCCGACGGGAGGGGCGGGGAGCTGTTTTTT. As protein: CASSYSDGRGGELFF.

The gene calls are TRBV5-6 and TRBJ1-2; 7 nucleotides align to TRBD1. J gave up 5 bases and V 2 bases, and 6 bases lay outside the gene matches. The CDR3 totals 14 residues. The V gene's germline CDR1 is SGHDT and CDR2 YYEEEE. CDR3 region: CASSLEDRVYGYTF. The CDR3 DNA reads TGTGCCAGCAGCTTAGAAGACAGGGTTTATGGCTACACCTTC.

V and J are TRBV5-4 and TRBJ2-5; TRBD2 matches 15 bases. The CDR3 is 18 amino acids. Per germline, CDR1 SGHNT and CDR2 YYREEE (reference sequence). Germline trimming cut 3 bases from V and 5 bases from J; bases unmatched to any gene: 11. This chain's CDR3 is CASSSKVGTSGRMETQYF. The CDR3 DNA sequence: TGTGCCAGCAGCTCGAAGGTCGGGACTAGCGGGAGGATGGAGACCCAGTACTTC.

The rearrangement joins TRBV30 to TRBJ1-3; no clear D. V dropped 0 bases and J dropped 0 bases, with 15 bases sitting between them. Per the germline V gene, CDR1 is GTSNPN and CDR2 is SVGIG (reference sequence). The CDR3 spans 17 residues. The CDR3: CAWSVRISANSGNTIYF. CDR3 coding DNA: TGTGCCTGGAGTGTTAGGATCAGCGCCAACTCTGGAAACACCATATATTTT.

This clone was observed once. The V and J genes are TRBV6-5 and TRBJ2-1; 12 bases align to TRBD1. CDR1 is MNHEY, CDR2 SVGAGI, per germline. The CDR3 runs to 14 residues. J was trimmed by 10 bases and V by 6 bases; bases with no gene match: 7. The CDR3 DNA reads TGTGCCAGCAGAAGGGGACAGGGGGCGGAGGAGCAGTTCTTC. This translates into CASRRGQGAEEQFF.